This passage covers 28 T cell receptor beta chains from one sample sequenced in a study of CD8 T cells in Susac syndrome. Roughly 0.45 to 1 ug RNA was reverse transcribed with random hexamers. Via MiXCR, TCRdb re-called the immunoSEQ multiplex PCR reads, giving one row per CDR3 protein. The sample consists of 50,000 or so distinct CDR3 sequences, just over 90% of them appearing once. Sequences were obtained from CD8+ T cells from PBMCs. These receptors all stem from a human donor with multiple sclerosis.

The J gene is TRBJ2-7, the V gene TRBV4-1; the D gene is possibly TRBD2 (6 bases). The CDR3 is made up of 14 amino acids. Trimming stripped 4 bases from V and 3 bases from J, with 13 bases between. Germline CDR1 reads MGHRA; CDR2 reads YSYEKL. CDR3 residues: CASSPREEGYEQYF. The CDR3 region has the DNA TGCGCCAGCAGCCCTAGGGAGGAGGGCTACGAGCAGTACTTC.

The rearrangement links TRBV20-1 to TRBJ2-7, with 8 bases that match TRBD2. The CDR3 loop spans 13 amino acids. After removal of 6 bases from V and 5 bases from J, the junction contained 9 bases not matched to a gene. The germline gives CDR1 DFQATT, CDR2 SNEGSKA (reference sequence). This CDR3 is CSASGTSPHEQYF. Here the CDR3 DNA reads TGCAGTGCCTCCGGGACTAGTCCCCACGAGCAGTACTTC.

The CDR3 DNA reads TGTGCCAGCAGCCCCCCAAGCCAAGAGACCCAGTACTTC. Its protein product is CASSPPSQETQYF. The chain combines TRBV9 with TRBJ2-5, with unresolved D. This CDR3 contains 13 residues. Deletions cut 4 bases from V and 1 base from J, with 8 bases between. Germline loops: CDR1 SGDLS, CDR2 YYNGEE.

The chain has TRBV6-4 and TRBJ2-2, with D unresolved. Germline V gives CDR1 MRHNA, CDR2 SNTAGT. This CDR3 has 15 amino acids. V lost 0 bases and J 2 bases, leaving 7 bases between the germline ends. CDR3 in amino acids: CASSDSTSNTGELFF. The CDR3 coding sequence is TGTGCCAGCAGTGACTCGACCAGTAACACCGGGGAGCTGTTTTTT.

This clonotype was found a few times. The V and J genes are TRBV7-9 and TRBJ1-6, with TRBD1 matching over 7 bases. The V gene's germline CDR1 is SEHNR and CDR2 FQNEAQ (reference sequence). The CDR3 spans 17 residues. Germline trimming cut 5 bases from V and 14 bases from J; bases unmatched to any gene: 21. CDR3 in DNA: TGTGCCAGCAGCCCACGATTTCCCGGGACAGAGCTAGGGACCCTCCACTTT. Its translation: CASSPRFPGTELGTLHF.

The chain is built from TRBV29-1 and TRBJ1-2, with a weak D call TRBD1 (6 bases). Per the germline V gene, CDR1 is SQVTM and CDR2 is ANQGSEA. This CDR3 region has 13 residues. The V gene lost 6 bases and the J gene lost 5 bases, with 16 bases spanning the gap. CDR3 in DNA: TGCAGCGTGGTTGGGGGCCAGTTTTATGGCTACACCTTC. Amino acids: CSVVGGQFYGYTF.

The rearrangement joins TRBV30 to TRBJ2-5, with unresolved D. V was cut by 2 bases and J by 2 bases, with 15 bases left in between. Germline CDR1 and CDR2: GTSNPN and SVGIG (reference sequence). This CDR3 has 15 residues. In nucleotides, the CDR3 is TGTGCCTGGAGTCCTTCGACTCGTGCGCAAGAGACCCAGTACTTC. It encodes CAWSPSTRAQETQYF. The full variable domain, in which reference TRBV30 and TRBJ2-5 provide the parts outside the CDR3, is SQTIHQWPATLVQPVGSPLSLECTVEGTSNPNLYWYRQAAGRGLQLLFYSVGIGQISSEVPQNLSASRPQDRQFILSSKKLLLSDSGFYLCAWSPSTRAQETQYFGPGTRLLVL.

The rearrangement joins TRBV4-3 to TRBJ2-2, with 11 bases that match TRBD2. The CDR3 runs 17 residues. V was clipped by 3 bases and J by 5 bases; unmatched bases: 8. CDR1 and CDR2 (germline): LGHNA, YSLEER. The CDR3 sequence is CASSQALAGGKTGELFF. CDR3 DNA sequence: TGCGCCAGCAGCCAGGCCCTAGCGGGGGGTAAAACCGGGGAGCTGTTTTTT.

The chain couples TRBV6-5 to TRBJ2-7; TRBD2 agrees at 9 bases. The J segment lost 7 bases and the V segment lost 6 bases, leaving 10 bases of the junction unmatched. The CDR3 is 14 amino acids. Per the germline V gene, CDR1 is MNHEY and CDR2 is SVGAGI. CDR3 coding DNA: TGTGCCAGCAGCCCAACCGGAAGCGGGGGGGAGCAGTACTTC. Translating it yields CASSPTGSGGEQYF.

J is TRBJ2-7 and V is TRBV2; no reliable D call. Germline V gene lookup returns CDR1 SNHLY and CDR2 FYNNEI. CDR3 size: 13 residues. Trimming pared 2 bases from V and 0 bases from J, leaving 5 bases between. CDR3 protein: CASSETHSYEQYF. The CDR3 DNA reads as TGTGCCAGCAGTGAAACCCACTCCTACGAGCAGTACTTC.

The chain is built from TRBV20-1 and TRBJ1-5; D is uncertain. The germline V gene encodes CDR1 DFQATT and CDR2 SNEGSKA (reference sequence). Trimming took off 0 bases at V and 7 bases at J, with 10 bases between the two ends. The CDR3 is 13 amino acids. The CDR3 nucleotides are TGCAGTGCTAGAGATCTAGAAGGCCAGCCCCAGCATTTT. It codes for CSARDLEGQPQHF.

The rearrangement joins TRBV6-5 to TRBJ2-7, with D perhaps matching TRBD1 (5 bases). From germline, CDR1 is MNHEY and CDR2 SVGAGI. The CDR3 loop spans 16 amino acids. Trimming removed 0 bases from V and 2 bases from J, with 14 bases in between. The CDR3 coding sequence is TGTGCCAGCAGTTACTCCCAGGGTTCTAGGACCTACGAGCAGTACTTC. Encoded protein: CASSYSQGSRTYEQYF.

This clonotype was seen just once. The CDR3 DNA is TGTGCCAGCAGCGGACAGGGGGGATTTATCCTCTATGGCTACACCTTC. Its translation: CASSGQGGFILYGYTF. J is TRBJ1-2 and V is TRBV7-9; 10 bases fit TRBD1. Germline assignment: CDR1 SEHNR and CDR2 FQNEAQ (reference sequence). Trimming at V came to 5 bases and at J to 4 bases, leaving 10 bases not matched to a gene. CDR3 length equals 16 residues. Variable domain in full (rest from reference TRBV7-9 and TRBJ1-2): DTGVSQNPRHKITKRGQNVTFRCDPISEHNRLYWYRQTLGQGPEFLTYFQNEAQLEKSRLLSDRFSAERPKGSFSTLEIQRTEQGDSAMYLCASSGQGGFILYGYTFGSGTRLTVV.

The chain carries TRBV12-3 or TRBV12-4 and TRBJ2-5; D possibly matches TRBD1 or TRBD2 (6 bases each). The CDR3 has 14 amino acids. In DNA, the CDR3 is TGTGCGGGGCTCGGGGGCCGTGACCAAGAGACCCAGTACTTC. Residues: CAGLGGRDQETQYF.

J is TRBJ1-2 and V is TRBV9, with TRBD1 identical over 7 bases. This CDR3 has 14 residues. CDR1 and CDR2 from the germline V gene are SGDLS and YYNGEE. V trimming: 3 bases; J trimming: 5 bases; junction bases outside the gene matches: 7. This CDR3 is CASSESGTEYGYTF. In nucleotides, the CDR3 is TGTGCCAGCAGCGAATCCGGGACAGAATATGGCTACACCTTC.

The chain employs TRBV14 and TRBJ2-1; D may be TRBD2 (6 bases). Trimming left V 6 bases short and J 6 bases short, with 18 bases between. The CDR3 is 15 residues long. CDR1 is SGHDN and CDR2 is FVKESK in the germline V gene. This CDR3 reads CASRLPGLVCNEQFF. In nucleotides, the CDR3 is TGTGCCAGCAGGCTACCGGGACTCGTTTGCAATGAGCAGTTCTTC.

This clonotype has a single count. The rearrangement links TRBV12-3 or TRBV12-4 to TRBJ1-3; unclear D gene. This CDR3 has 14 residues. The V and J ends lost 0 bases and 1 base respectively, with 4 bases between them. Here the CDR3 reads CASSLAWSGNTIYF. CDR3 coding DNA: TGTGCCAGCAGTTTAGCCTGGTCTGGAAACACCATATATTTT.

V gene TRBV23-1 combines with J gene TRBJ1-6; D unclear. TRBV23-1 qualifies as an ORF whose function is uncertain. The CDR3 consists of 16 residues. Trimming removed 3 bases at V and 0 bases at J, with 9 bases between. CDR3 loop: CASSQSHISYNSPLHF. As DNA, the CDR3 is TGCGCCAGCAGTCAGTCACATATCTCCTATAATTCACCCCTCCACTTT.

V usage is TRBV7-3 and J usage is TRBJ2-4; D unclear. Germline CDR1 is SGHTA and CDR2 is FQGTGA. V lost 2 bases and J lost 0, with 11 bases in between. CDR3 length: 16 residues. In DNA form, the CDR3 reads TGTGCCAGCAGCTTACATCCCCAGTTAGCCAAAAACATTCAGTACTTC. Translating gives CASSLHPQLAKNIQYF.

The chain is built from TRBV9 and TRBJ1-1; D not resolved. Per the germline V gene, CDR1 is SGDLS and CDR2 is YYNGEE. The CDR3 runs to 17 residues. The V end was cut by 0 bases, the J end by 5 bases, with 20 bases between. The CDR3 coding sequence is TGTGCCAGCAGCGTAGGTTCTCCCAGGACCAAAGGGACTGAAGCTTTCTTT. This translates into CASSVGSPRTKGTEAFF.

This chain connects TRBV4-3 to TRBJ2-5; D may be TRBD1 (6 bases). CDR1 and CDR2 from the germline V gene are LGHNA and YSLEER. The CDR3 extends over 16 amino acids. With 0 bases removed from V and 5 bases from J, the gap between germline ends came to 16 bases. The CDR3 bases are TGCGCCAGCAGCCAAGATCGAACAGGGCGAACGGAGACCCAGTACTTC. Protein: CASSQDRTGRTETQYF.

This chain uses TRBV6-1 with TRBJ2-2, with 7 bases fitting TRBD1. This CDR3 contains 15 residues. CDR1 is MNHNS, CDR2 SASEGT, per germline. V was clipped by 6 bases and J by 4 bases; unmatched bases: 8. The CDR3: CASSLPRGFTGELFF. DNA of the CDR3: TGTGCCAGCAGCCTTCCCAGGGGGTTCACCGGGGAGCTGTTTTTT.

J is TRBJ1-4 and V is TRBV30, with no clear D. The germline gives CDR1 GTSNPN, CDR2 SVGIG (reference sequence). This CDR3 is built from 13 residues. V was cut by 4 bases and J by 5 bases, with 11 bases left in between. Here the CDR3 DNA reads TGTGCCTGGAACGAGGGAACGAATGAAAAACTGTTTTTT. Its protein is CAWNEGTNEKLFF. The whole variable domain, filled in from reference TRBV30 and TRBJ1-4, reads SQTIHQWPATLVQPVGSPLSLECTVEGTSNPNLYWYRQAAGRGLQLLFYSVGIGQISSEVPQNLSASRPQDRQFILSSKKLLLSDSGFYLCAWNEGTNEKLFFGSGTQLSVL.

This clonotype was counted once. The junction and the germline gene differ at one end; a read error may be behind it. The chain is built from TRBV6-2 or TRBV6-3 and TRBJ1-2; D not certain. Germline V gene lookup returns CDR1 MNHEY and CDR2 SVGEGT. The CDR3 sequence is 12 residues long. The CDR3 coding sequence is TGTGCCAGCAGTTACTCGTTGGTGGTTTGGGCCTTC. The encoded protein is CASSYSLVVWAF.

The chain combines TRBV20-1 with TRBJ1-2, with 8 bases matching TRBD1. V shed 0 bases, J shed 6 bases, and the junction held 15 bases outside the gene matches. Per the germline V gene, CDR1 is DFQATT and CDR2 is SNEGSKA (reference sequence). The CDR3 is 17 residues long. The CDR3 protein is CSARDQVTLGQGNGYTF. CDR3 sequence (DNA): TGCAGTGCTAGAGATCAAGTCACCCTAGGACAGGGTAATGGCTACACCTTC.

The chain uses TRBV5-6 and TRBJ2-7; D gene unclear. This CDR3 contains 13 residues. V lost 0 bases and J lost 4, with 8 bases in between. Germline values: CDR1 SGHDT, CDR2 YYEEEE. CDR3 DNA sequence: TGTGCCAGCAGCTTGGCCAATGGATACGAGCAGTACTTC. It codes for CASSLANGYEQYF.

The J gene is TRBJ1-1, the V gene TRBV5-1, with TRBD1 identical over 9 bases. In germline, CDR1 is SGHRS, CDR2 YFSETQ. J lost 4 bases, V lost 0 bases, and 1 base had no gene match. The CDR3 covers 14 residues. The CDR3 region is CASSLAQGATEAFF. The CDR3 DNA is TGCGCCAGCAGCTTGGCACAGGGGGCCACTGAAGCTTTCTTT.

This chain joins TRBV3-1 and TRBJ2-1; TRBD2 agrees at 15 bases. This CDR3 comprises 17 residues. Germline values: CDR1 LGHDT, CDR2 YNNKEL (reference sequence). V was clipped by 4 bases and J by 8 bases; unmatched bases: 9. CDR3 protein: CASSRGPGLAGGYEQFF. The CDR3, as DNA: TGTGCCAGCAGCCGGGGGCCGGGACTAGCGGGGGGTTATGAGCAGTTCTTC.